This T cell receptor (beta chain) was recorded in a study of blood T cell repertoires in COVID-19. Study-wide context: Sample material is recorded as cDNA or gDNA derived from T cells, B-cell-depleted T cells, or PBMCs.

Living in roughly 23 US areas, the participants were between 18 and 89 years of age. Either two negative PCRs, clearance, or symptom resolution qualified Cohort 3 donors as recovered. Only in-frame clones appear in the TCRdb table, and some are missing; sequencing was by immunoSEQ multiplex PCR. The table includes a few hundred thousand clones, around four fifths detected once. The CDR3 loop spans 15 amino acids. Deletions cut 1 base from V and 1 base from J, with 11 bases between. Germline values: CDR1 SGHNT, CDR2 YYREEE (reference sequence). V is TRBV5-4 and J is TRBJ2-5; D is perhaps TRBD2 (6 bases). The source material was PBMCs or T cells enriched from blood (not recorded which). This clonotype was obtained from a man aged 40-55 years who had recovered from COVID-19. In nucleotides, the CDR3 is TGTGCCAGCAGCTTGTCTGCGGGACCCCAAGAGACCCAGTACTTC. This sequence encodes CASSLSAGPQETQYF. Filled out from reference TRBV5-4 and TRBJ2-5, the complete variable domain reads ETGVTQSPTHLIKTRGQQVTLRCSSQSGHNTVSWYQQALGQGPQFIFQYYREEENGRGNFPPRFSGLQFPNYSSELNVNALELDDSALYLCASSLSAGPQETQYFGPGTRLLVL.